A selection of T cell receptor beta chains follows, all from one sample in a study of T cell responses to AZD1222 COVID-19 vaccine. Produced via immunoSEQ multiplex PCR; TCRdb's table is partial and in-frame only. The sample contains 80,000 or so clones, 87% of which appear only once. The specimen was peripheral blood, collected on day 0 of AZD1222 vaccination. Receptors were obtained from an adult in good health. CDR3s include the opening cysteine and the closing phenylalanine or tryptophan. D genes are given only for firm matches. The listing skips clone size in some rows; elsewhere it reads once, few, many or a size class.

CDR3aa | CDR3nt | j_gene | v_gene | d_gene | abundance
CASSPGESYEQYF | TGCGCCAGCAGCCCCGGAGAAAGCTACGAGCAGTACTTC | TRBJ2-7 | TRBV4-1 | . | .
CASSGTAYQPQHF | TGTGCCAGTAGTGGCACAGCTTATCAGCCCCAGCATTTT | TRBJ1-5 | TRBV19 | . | .
CASTKGLRQGDIQPQHF | TGTGCCAGTACAAAGGGGCTCAGACAGGGGGATATTCAGCCCCAGCATTTT | TRBJ1-5 | TRBV19 | TRBD1 | .
CASSSPVELAGGDEQFF | TGTGCCAGCAGCTCCCCGGTCGAACTAGCGGGAGGCGATGAGCAGTTCTTC | TRBJ2-1 | TRBV7-8 | TRBD2 | .
CASSVGSSLSEGTTDTQYF | TGTGCCAGCAGCGTAGGGAGTTCACTGTCGGAGGGAACCACAGATACGCAGTATTTT | TRBJ2-3 | TRBV9 | . | .
CASSIDLGGGTYEQYF | TGTGCCAGTAGTATAGACCTGGGGGGCGGCACCTACGAGCAGTACTTC | TRBJ2-7 | TRBV19 | . | .
CASSLGGTGPETQYF | TGTGCCAGCAGCTTAGGTGGGACTGGGCCCGAGACCCAGTACTTC | TRBJ2-5 | TRBV7-3 | . | .
CASRGSAGGTDTQYF | TGTGCCAGTAGGGGGTCAGCGGGAGGCACAGATACGCAGTATTTT | TRBJ2-3 | TRBV19 | TRBD2 | .
CASSEAGVNTEAFF | TGTGCCAGCAGTGAGGCGGGGGTGAACACTGAAGCTTTCTTT | TRBJ1-1 | TRBV6-1 | . | once
CASGLQPPYNEQFF | TGCGCCAGCGGGCTACAGCCACCCTACAATGAGCAGTTCTTC | TRBJ2-1 | TRBV5-1 | . | .
CASSFGTGGNQPQHF | TGTGCCAGCAGTTTCGGTACAGGGGGCAATCAGCCCCAGCATTTT | TRBJ1-5 | TRBV27 | TRBD1 | few
CASSSDGQGERTEAFF | TGTGCCAGCAGCTCGGACGGCCAGGGAGAACGGACTGAAGCTTTCTTT | TRBJ1-1 | TRBV13 | . | .
CASSNLLRAEAFF | TGTGCCAGCAGTAACCTCCTACGGGCTGAAGCTTTCTTT | TRBJ1-1 | TRBV27 | . | .
CASSGTNYNEQFF | TGCGCCAGCAGCGGGACGAACTACAATGAGCAGTTCTTC | TRBJ2-1 | TRBV5-1 | . | .
CASSANAGSERQHF | TGTGCCAGCAGCGCCAACGCAGGCTCTGAGCGCCAGCATTTT | TRBJ1-5 | TRBV7-2 | . | .
CASSQSPGQGSHEQYF | TGTGCCAGCAGTCAATCCCCGGGACAGGGGAGTCACGAGCAGTACTTC | TRBJ2-7 | TRBV7-9 | TRBD1 | .
CASSLEQGRKVDGYTF | TGTGCCAGCAGCTTAGAGCAGGGGAGGAAGGTGGATGGCTACACCTTC | TRBJ1-2 | TRBV7-2 | . | .
CASRFQGAPQPQHF | TGTGCCAGCAGATTTCAGGGGGCCCCTCAGCCCCAGCATTTT | TRBJ1-5 | TRBV2 | TRBD1 | .
CASSQEPSEWNEQFF | TGTGCCAGCAGCCAAGAGCCTAGCGAATGGAATGAGCAGTTCTTC | TRBJ2-1 | TRBV4-2 | . | .
CASRPGQPGGEKLFF | TGCGCCAGCAGACCAGGACAGCCTGGGGGCGAAAAACTGTTTTTT | TRBJ1-4 | TRBV5-1 | . | .
CASSLAGTENQPQHF | TGTGCCAGCAGCTTAGCCGGGACAGAGAATCAGCCCCAGCATTTT | TRBJ1-5 | TRBV7-2 | TRBD1 | .
CASSRRTVAGNTIYF | TGTGCCAGCAGCCGCCGGACAGTGGCTGGAAACACCATATATTTT | TRBJ1-3 | TRBV6-2/TRBV6-3 | . | .
CASSLVGTANTGELFF | TGCGCCAGCAGCTTGGTTGGGACTGCGAACACCGGGGAGCTGTTTTTT | TRBJ2-2 | TRBV5-1 | . | .
CSVVRGSNTEAFF | TGCAGCGTTGTACGGGGGTCGAACACTGAAGCTTTCTTT | TRBJ1-1 | TRBV29-1 | . | once
CASSPDWMNTEAFF | TGCGCCAGCAGCCCGGACTGGATGAACACTGAAGCTTTCTTT | TRBJ1-1 | TRBV5-1 | . | .
CASSNRGRQETQYF | TGTGCCAGCTCAAATCGGGGGAGGCAAGAGACCCAGTACTTC | TRBJ2-5 | TRBV18 | . | .
CASSEEDQRGYTF | TGTGCCAGCAGCGAAGAGGACCAGCGGGGCTACACCTTC | TRBJ1-2 | TRBV11-2 | . | .
CASSYNDRGTYEQYF | TGTGCCAGCAGTTACAACGACAGGGGTACCTACGAGCAGTACTTC | TRBJ2-7 | TRBV6-5 | TRBD1 | once
CATGAVLSDTQYF | TGTGCCACAGGGGCAGTTTTGTCCGATACGCAGTATTTT | TRBJ2-3 | TRBV27 | . | .
CASSVWAYTEAFF | TGTGCCAGCAGCGTGTGGGCTTACACTGAAGCTTTCTTT | TRBJ1-1 | TRBV9 | . | .
CATMDRTNTEAFF | TGCGCCACTATGGACAGAACAAACACTGAAGCTTTCTTT | TRBJ1-1 | TRBV10-2 | . | .
CASSLRQADTQYF | TGTGCCAGCAGTTTGAGGCAGGCGGATACGCAGTATTTT | TRBJ2-3 | TRBV12-3/TRBV12-4 | . | .
CSVQGLLNTEAFF | TGCAGCGTACAGGGACTGCTGAACACTGAAGCTTTCTTT | TRBJ1-1 | TRBV29-1 | . | .
CASSLRSNYEQYF | TGTGCCAGCAGTTTGAGGAGTAATTACGAGCAGTACTTC | TRBJ2-7 | TRBV12-3/TRBV12-4 | . | .
CASSQGLGQGRGNTIYF | TGTGCCAGCAGCCAAGGTCTGGGACAGGGTCGTGGAAACACCATATATTTT | TRBJ1-3 | TRBV3-1/TRBV3-2 | TRBD1 | .
CASSQEMGISNQPQHF | TGCGCCAGCAGCCAGGAAATGGGGATTAGCAATCAGCCCCAGCATTTT | TRBJ1-5 | TRBV4-3 | . | .
CASSPRLANEQFF | TGTGCCAGCTCACCAAGACTAGCTAATGAGCAGTTCTTC | TRBJ2-1 | TRBV18 | TRBD2 | .
CASSLGESGNEQFF | TGTGCCAGCAGCTTAGGGGAGTCGGGGAATGAGCAGTTCTTC | TRBJ2-1 | TRBV7-3 | . | .
CATSVQTGGNSPLHF | TGTGCCACCAGCGTCCAGACAGGGGGCAATTCACCCCTCCACTTT | TRBJ1-6 | TRBV15 | TRBD1 | .
CATAVADTEAFF | TGTGCCACTGCGGTGGCGGACACTGAAGCTTTCTTT | TRBJ1-1 | TRBV6-1 | . | .
CASSQEVTSAIDEQYF | TGCGCCAGCAGCCAAGAGGTGACTAGCGCTATAGACGAGCAGTACTTC | TRBJ2-7 | TRBV4-1 | TRBD2 | .
CASSLSPGNTIYF | TGTGCCAGCAGTTTATCACCCGGAAACACCATATATTTT | TRBJ1-3 | TRBV27 | . | .
CASSQEGAGAYTEAFF | TGTGCCAGCAGCCAAGAGGGGGCAGGGGCCTACACTGAAGCTTTCTTT | TRBJ1-1 | TRBV3-1/TRBV3-2 | . | once
CASSLVGSGNQPQHF | TGTGCCAGCAGCTTAGTAGGGTCGGGCAATCAGCCCCAGCATTTT | TRBJ1-5 | TRBV7-9 | . | .
CASSVVGRGGEETQYF | TGTGCCAGCAGCGTAGTGGGCAGGGGGGGTGAAGAGACCCAGTACTTC | TRBJ2-5 | TRBV9 | . | .
CASSQEAGGAESYGYTF | TGCGCCAGCAGCCAAGAGGCAGGGGGCGCGGAAAGCTATGGCTACACCTTC | TRBJ1-2 | TRBV4-3 | TRBD1 | .
CASSSGQDDEQYF | TGCGCCAGCAGCTCCGGACAGGACGACGAGCAGTACTTC | TRBJ2-7 | TRBV5-1 | TRBD1 | .
CASSHGTANTEAFF | TGTGCCAGCAGCCATGGGACGGCGAACACTGAAGCTTTCTTT | TRBJ1-1 | TRBV4-2 | . | .
CASSGGSRTEAFF | TGTGCCAGCAGTGGCGGGAGTCGAACTGAAGCTTTCTTT | TRBJ1-1 | TRBV6-6 | . | few
CASTVGSSGNTIYF | TGTGCCAGCACGGTTGGGAGCTCTGGAAACACCATATATTTT | TRBJ1-3 | TRBV2 | . | .
CASSHLRTSGIRSSYNEQFF | TGTGCCAGCAGCCATTTGAGGACTAGCGGGATCCGGAGCTCCTACAATGAGCAGTTCTTC | TRBJ2-1 | TRBV21-1 | . | .
CASSPGPGLTYNEQFF | TGTGCCAGCAGCCCAGGCCCGGGACTGACCTACAATGAGCAGTTCTTC | TRBJ2-1 | TRBV7-9 | . | .